The text below deals with one T cell receptor beta chain. This clone was observed once. No cognate antigen has been identified for it. There are no base qualities to consult, and no much larger clone falls within one base. All of the isolated RNA was reverse transcribed with the High Capacity cDNA Reverse Transcription Kit, so expressed TCRB transcripts were sequenced. Deep immunoSEQ sequencing was applied to naive, central memory and regulatory T cell samples, giving an average of roughly 3.5 million total reads per sample. After sorted cells were lysed in RLT buffer, RNA was extracted with DNase-treated RNeasy Micro or Mini kits, with the choice depending on cell number. Each cell subset was processed on its own to prevent cross-contamination, while patient and healthy donor samples were processed together. The immunoSEQ multiplex PCR was used to amplify TCRB sequences from cDNA, yielding 87-bp fragments that span the CDR3 region. Sequencing of the amplicons was performed on the Illumina HiSeq platform. The authors processed their data as follows. Synthetic template baselines were used to correct PCR bias computationally, reads within Hamming distance 2 were collapsed, and singletons that could not be merged were discarded. Reads were aligned against IMGT to assign V, D and J genes, CDR3 length and insertions or deletions at six rearrangement sites. Clonotype counts were normalized to sorted cell number within each subset before computing true diversity and Gini coefficients with the tcR R package. The overlap coefficient, calculated on TCRB nucleotide sequences, was used to measure repertoire sharing. As a proxy for the pre-selection repertoire, out-of-frame TCRB sequences from naive cells were analyzed. TCRdb took over this immuneACCESS table, retaining in-frame rearrangements with V and J assigned. Such tables are incomplete; in checked studies, under half of the missing clones stem from an unresolved V gene, and the remainder is unexplained. For V, J and clone size, that table is used; D and trimming come from the DNA. In this sample the table shows hundreds of thousands of clones, about 70% of which occur a single time. The top ten constitute 0.053% of the sample.

The record originates from a study of beta chain features in type 1 diabetes (dated by TCRdb to between 2017 and 2018). Study-wide context: Patients and healthy donors did not differ in mean age, gender distribution, total cell number or subset yield. The study compared the TCRB repertoires of sorted circulating CD4+ T cell subsets in recently diagnosed type 1 diabetes patients with those in matched healthy donors. Regulatory and stem cell-like memory subsets were isolated from only 8 patients and roughly eight healthy donors, whereas naive and central memory subsets came from all 30 or so donors. Across all samples, fewer than 110,000,000 sorted cells were examined, and cell number per subset correlated strongly with RNA yield. The investigation overall reported the following: Shorter templates might have been favored by PCR, but patient and control samples were amplified and corrected together, so both groups would have been affected equally by any skew. A moderate but significant shortening of TCRB CDR3 length was observed in type 1 diabetes patients in all four CD4+ subsets. Because the HLA sub-analyses included only small numbers of individuals, any influence of HLA type on TCRB rearrangement was left unresolved. Because cDNA rather than genomic DNA was sequenced, highly expressing activated cells could have been over-represented, although no difference in activation and CD3 levels was found between groups. Naive, central memory and regulatory TCRB repertoires appeared more similar among patients than among healthy donors. At VDJ recombination sites, patients with type 1 diabetes made fewer insertions and deleted more nucleotides, a pattern implying thymic rearrangement abnormalities.

Each donor gave one peripheral blood draw, roughly 110 mL on average, collected into heparinised tubes. Using a panel that included CD45RO, CCR7, CD25, CD127, CD95 and CD27, naive, central memory, regulatory and stem cell-like memory CD4+ T cells were sorted on a BD FACSAria II. A purity above 98% was achieved for all sorted populations. PBMCs were isolated right away by Lymphoprep density gradient centrifugation and were stained directly, without culture. So that batch effects would be minimized, each experiment stained and sorted samples in pairs, pairing one healthy donor with one patient. Measured from the cysteine to the phenylalanine, the CDR3 is 14 residues long. Only the CDR3 part of the read is kept: 42 bases, read in frame from the first base. The germline V gene encodes CDR1 SGHRS and CDR2 YFSETQ. Trimming takes 3 bases off V and 5 bases off J; junction bases not matched to a gene: 7.

The sequence came from a man aged 25 to 40 in good health. The sequence is built from TRBV5-1 and TRBJ2-5, and 7 bases in between align with TRBD1. The sequenced sample was naive CD4+ T cells from blood. The sample's cell subset or site label, in plain terms: true naive CD4+ T cells. The CDR3 loop reads CASSSSGQLETQYF. The DNA sequence reads TGCGCCAGCAGCTCTTCGGGACAGTTGGAGACCCAGTACTTC.